The T cell receptor beta chain under discussion was sequenced for a study of immune evolution from preneoplasia to lung adenocarcinoma (dated by TCRdb to the early 2020s). As for the study more broadly: HLA loss of heterozygosity was found in approximately 7.6% of AIS, roughly 16% of MIA and less than 35% of ADC lesions, and in no AAH lesions. Immune contexture across lung adenocarcinoma precursors and invasive adenocarcinoma was profiled using immune gene expression, TCR sequencing and multiplex immunofluorescence. Resected precursor lesions (AAH, AIS, MIA) and invasive adenocarcinomas were compared against paired morphologically normal lung tissue. Sample size was based on specimen availability rather than a prior power calculation. The immune data were combined with whole exome sequencing and methylation data from the same cohort of nodules. A total of approximately 50 patients with pulmonary nodules who underwent surgical resection were included in the overall cohort. The TCR sequencing data were obtained from about 47 patients. It was reported in the study that approximately 99 samples were used for TCR sequencing. POLYSOLVER was used to infer class I HLA alleles from exome data, and LOHHLA was used to detect allele-specific HLA loss. Overall study results and their limits: Top T cell clone frequencies were highest in normal lung and appeared to decrease progressively from AAH through AIS, MIA and invasive adenocarcinoma. KRAS-mutant nodules showed the highest T cell clonality compared with EGFR-mutant or double wild-type lesions. Because all patients were from Japan and China, applicability to Western populations was uncertain. The highest clonality was observed in normal lung, whereas higher T cell density and diversity but lower clonality appeared to be present in later-stage lesions. The findings reflected association rather than direct causation, and larger cohorts with long-term follow-up and longitudinal biopsies were considered necessary.

In its sample, this clone was seen a few times. The antigen it binds to is not known. No quality values exist for individual bases; no much larger clone is one base distant. The immunoSEQ hsTCRbeta Kit was used to sequence TCR beta CDR3 regions from DNA. The paper's data handling went like this. The ImmunoSEQ Analyzer was used to analyse the TCR sequencing data. T cell clonality was calculated on productive rearrangements as 1 minus Pielou's evenness. The inverse Simpson index, applied to productive templates, was used to measure T cell diversity. T cell density was defined as TCR beta template counts normalized to usable DNA, with usable DNA estimated by amplifying and sequencing housekeeping genes. Two-sided Kruskal-Wallis tests were used to compare TCR metrics across histologic stages. TCRdb carries this immuneACCESS record with in-frame sequences only. Its versions omit some clonotypes, under half of them owing to an unresolved V gene in the studies checked, with the rest unexplained. That table supplies the V and J calls and clone size; D and trimming were determined from the DNA. Across this sample there are thousands of clones, with under 85% seen only once. The top ten constitute about 5.8% of the sample.

Between the mid-2010s and the late 2010s, the patients underwent resection in either Japan or China. Two lung cancer pathologists independently confirmed the histologic diagnosis of each case on H&E slides. Macro-dissection after pathologic assessment enriched premalignant or tumor cells for nucleic acid extraction. The AllPrep DNA/RNA FFPE Kit was used to isolate DNA from FFPE tissue. The sequence was collected from a person aged 50-75 years with lung adenocarcinoma. The sequenced sample was FFPE minimally invasive lung adenocarcinoma tissue. Sample cell subset or site, as interpreted from the label and publication: micro-invasive lung adenocarcinoma (MIA).

DNA sequence: TGTGCCAGCAGCCCGTTAACAGGTGAGAACACTGAAGCTTTCTTT. The encoded protein is CASSPLTGENTEAFF. In this chain, TRBV4-2 is recombined with TRBJ1-1, with TRBD1 perhaps the D gene, on 5 matching bases. CDR1 is given as LGHNA and CDR2 as YNFKEQ, both from the germline V gene. The CDR3 spans 15 residues, from the cysteine through the phenylalanine. Of all the DNA, just the CDR3 is kept, 45 bases in frame from base 1. The V and J ends are trimmed by 4 bases and 1 base, leaving 13 bases between them.